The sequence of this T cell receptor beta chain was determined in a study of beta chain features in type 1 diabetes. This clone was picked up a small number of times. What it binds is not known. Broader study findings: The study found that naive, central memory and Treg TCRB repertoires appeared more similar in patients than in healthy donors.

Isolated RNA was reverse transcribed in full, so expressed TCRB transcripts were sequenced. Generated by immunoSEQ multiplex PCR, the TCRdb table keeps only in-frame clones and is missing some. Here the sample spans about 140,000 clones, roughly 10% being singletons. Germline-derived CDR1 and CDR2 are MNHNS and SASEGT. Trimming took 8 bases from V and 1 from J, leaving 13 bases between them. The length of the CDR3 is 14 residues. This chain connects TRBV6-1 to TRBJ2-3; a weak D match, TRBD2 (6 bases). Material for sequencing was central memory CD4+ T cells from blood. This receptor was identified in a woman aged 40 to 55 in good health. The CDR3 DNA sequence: TGTGCCAGCGATGGAAGCGGGCGCACAGATACGCAGTATTTT. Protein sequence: CASDGSGRTDTQYF.